This T cell receptor (beta chain) was observed in a study of blood T cell repertoires in COVID-19. CDR3 length: 15 amino acids. The V end lost 4 bases, the J end lost 5 bases, and 13 bases lay between the germline ends. Germline assignment: CDR1 SGHRS and CDR2 YFSETQ. The table came from immunoSEQ multiplex PCR; TCRdb's copy has only in-frame clones and leaves some out. The sample contains fewer than 200,000 clones, roughly 80% of which appear only once. Sample: PBMCs or T cells enriched from blood (not recorded which). The clonotype originates from a woman aged 50 to 60 who had recovered from COVID-19. This chain connects TRBV5-1 to TRBJ2-6; perhaps TRBD1 as D (6 bases). As DNA, the CDR3 is TGCGCCAGCAGCCCGGACAGTAATTGGGCCAACGTCCTGACTTTC. It encodes CASSPDSNWANVLTF.